The clone carrying this TCR beta chain was counted at least ten times. Its antigen is as yet unknown. This entry belongs to a study of T cell repertoires in cytomegalovirus infection. Study-wide background: It was recently identified HLA-C-restricted and well-studied HLA-B-restricted CMV epitopes that the study used. Through public TCR beta signatures, both CMV infection and matching HLA type were indicated.

The study's findings and limits: HLA-C-restricted TCR beta clonotypes specific for CMV led the ex vivo response. Accumulated public TCR beta family frequency recognized individuals carrying CMV together with the relevant HLA.

One entry per CDR3 protein results from TCRdb running MiXCR on the reads. The sample lists around 310,000 distinct CDR3 sequences; just under 30% were seen once. The sample in question was cultured PBMCs, obtained from culture after CMV antigen stimulation. The source is a human donor in good health (CMV status not recorded). Some clones in this sample may be carry-over from other donors' samples.

The CDR3 bases are TGTGCCAGCATCTCCCCCTCGGCAGGGCAGACTGAAGCTTTCTTT. It encodes CASISPSAGQTEAFF. This chain uses TRBV28 with TRBJ1-1; TRBD1 is a possible D gene (5 bases). The V end lost 7 bases, the J end lost 5 bases, and 20 bases lay between the germline ends. The CDR3 runs to 15 residues. The germline V gene encodes CDR1 MDHEN and CDR2 SYDVKM. Drawing the rest from reference TRBV28 and TRBJ1-1, the complete variable domain is DVKVTQSSRYLVKRTGEKVFLECVQDMDHENMFWYRQDPGLGLRLIYFSYDVKMKEKGDIPEGYSVSREKKERFSLILESASTNQTSMYLCASISPSAGQTEAFFGQGTRLTVV.